The sequence of this T cell receptor beta chain was determined in a study of T cells in narcolepsy. Study details: Donors had narcolepsy type 1 or type 2, or were healthy controls.

Assay used: immunoSEQ multiplex PCR; TCRdb lists only in-frame clones, some missing. The sample yields fewer than 30,000 clones, more than 80% seen once. The V and J ends lost 10 bases and 0 bases respectively, with 9 bases between them. The germline V gene encodes CDR1 LNHDA and CDR2 SQIVND (reference sequence). CDR3 length: 12 residues. Remarks on this clone: What it binds is unknown.

Findings and caveats of the study: Autoreactive HCRT-specific and TRIB2-specific clonotypes were marked in same-patient CSF-versus-blood CD4+ comparisons. Some memory CD4+ repertoires had no autoreactive clone sequences.

Sequenced sample: CD45RA- memory CD4+ T cells from PBMCs. The chain is built from TRBV19 and TRBJ1-2, with D possibly TRBD1 on 5 matching bases. This receptor was obtained from a human donor with narcolepsy. The CDR3 nucleotides are TGTGCCACCAAGACAGCTAACTATGGCTACACCTTC. Translation: CATKTANYGYTF.